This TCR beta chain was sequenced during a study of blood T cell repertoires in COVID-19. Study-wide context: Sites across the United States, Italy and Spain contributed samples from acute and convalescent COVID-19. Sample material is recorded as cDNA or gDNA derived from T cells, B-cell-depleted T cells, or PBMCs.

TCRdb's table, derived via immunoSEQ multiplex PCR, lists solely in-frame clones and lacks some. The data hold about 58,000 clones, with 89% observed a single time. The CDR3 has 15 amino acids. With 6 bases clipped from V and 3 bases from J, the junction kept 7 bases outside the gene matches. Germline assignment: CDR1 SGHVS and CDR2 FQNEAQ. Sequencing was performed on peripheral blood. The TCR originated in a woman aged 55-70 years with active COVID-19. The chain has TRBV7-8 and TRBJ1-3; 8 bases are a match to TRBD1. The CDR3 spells CASSSPGGSGNTIYF. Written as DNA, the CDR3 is TGTGCCAGCAGTTCCCCAGGGGGCAGTGGAAACACCATATATTTT.